The rows below give T cell receptor beta chains drawn from one sample of a study of regulatory dendritic cells for organ transplantation. Using immunoSEQ multiplex PCR, the repertoire was profiled, and TCRdb retains in-frame clones only, with some absent. The data contain about 21,000 clones, 85% of them singletons. Their antigen targets remain unknown. The sequenced sample consisted of naive CD4+ T cells from blood cultured with dendritic cells. Every receptor here comes from a human donor in good health. Each CDR3 is given with its conserved first and last residue. Where a row states a size, it is once, few, many or the class of an expanded clone; other rows omit it.

CDR3 protein: CASSLDLRDTQYF
clone size: -
V gene: TRBV11-2

CDR3 protein: CASSIARTAQETQYF
clone size: -
V gene: TRBV19

CDR3 protein: CASSPRATSTDTQYF
clone size: -
V gene: TRBV7-9

CDR3 protein: CASGRGGLFEQYF
clone size: -
V gene: TRBV27

CDR3 protein: CASSVLGTSGSYEQYF
clone size: -
V gene: TRBV6-1

CDR3 protein: CASRGTRNTEAFF
clone size: -
V gene: TRBV6-1

CDR3 protein: CASSIGDRLRETQYF
clone size: -
V gene: TRBV19

CDR3 protein: CASSRGGQNNEQFF
clone size: -
V gene: TRBV11-2

CDR3 protein: CSVEEGTDTYEQYF
clone size: -
V gene: TRBV29-1

CDR3 protein: CASSLRLIRGAPDTQYF
clone size: -
V gene: TRBV7-9

CDR3 protein: CASSSDRDYGYTF
clone size: -
V gene: TRBV2

CDR3 protein: CASSQGPITGSLNTEAFF
clone size: -
V gene: TRBV4-3

CDR3 protein: CASRERTSVSYNEQFF
clone size: -
V gene: TRBV6-6

CDR3 protein: CASSATSGSVKTQYF
clone size: -
V gene: TRBV5-1

CDR3 protein: CAIRGAGGDTQYF
clone size: -
V gene: TRBV10-3

CDR3 protein: CASSLGGKAFF
clone size: -
V gene: TRBV5-4

CDR3 protein: CASSFNRYNEQFF
clone size: -
V gene: TRBV7-2

CDR3 protein: CASSYSVRGNTEAFF
clone size: -
V gene: TRBV6-5

CDR3 protein: CASSPGTGDWGYTF
clone size: -
V gene: TRBV7-2

CDR3 protein: CASSPQGAGTEAFF
clone size: -
V gene: TRBV27

CDR3 protein: CASTRGPGQPDTEAFF
clone size: -
V gene: TRBV7-9

CDR3 protein: CASSLPAGGSADTQYF
clone size: -
V gene: TRBV28

CDR3 protein: CASSQQGSAGELFF
clone size: -
V gene: TRBV18

CDR3 protein: CASSARGTSYTF
clone size: -
V gene: TRBV6-1

CDR3 protein: CAIRNSWNTEAFF
clone size: -
V gene: TRBV6-5

CDR3 protein: CASRTGPRVNEQFF
clone size: -
V gene: TRBV28

CDR3 protein: CASSLAGPETRNEQFF
clone size: -
V gene: TRBV5-1

CDR3 protein: CASSNRGVVGLEQYF
clone size: -
V gene: TRBV21-1

CDR3 protein: CASSLRLAGGPNEQFF
clone size: -
V gene: TRBV11-3

CDR3 protein: CASRASPQSTDTQYF
clone size: -
V gene: TRBV7-2

CDR3 protein: CASSARDRSQKLFF
clone size: -
V gene: TRBV6-1

CDR3 protein: CASSMGQIQYEQYF
clone size: -
V gene: TRBV7-2

CDR3 protein: CASSPGTPKYNEQFF
clone size: -
V gene: TRBV7-2

CDR3 protein: CASSRHTSADTDTQYF
clone size: -
V gene: TRBV4-3

CDR3 protein: CASSRDTSSSYEQYF
clone size: once
V gene: TRBV18

CDR3 protein: CASSYQGSPYEQYF
clone size: -
V gene: TRBV6-6

CDR3 protein: CASSQRSGTYNEQFF
clone size: -
V gene: TRBV7-9

CDR3 protein: CASSRYSEFKASEQFF
clone size: -
V gene: TRBV2

CDR3 protein: CARSLFVKNIQYF
clone size: -
V gene: TRBV5-3

CDR3 protein: CASSLDRSRGELFF
clone size: -
V gene: TRBV11-3

CDR3 protein: CASSIYYSRGYEQYF
clone size: -
V gene: TRBV19

CDR3 protein: CASSPVLSTDTQYF
clone size: -
V gene: TRBV7-2

CDR3 protein: CASSEGWAEYGYTF
clone size: -
V gene: TRBV2

CDR3 protein: CASSRLNTKTDTQYF
clone size: -
V gene: TRBV7-2

CDR3 protein: CAISDNSKENHEQYF
clone size: -
V gene: TRBV10-3

CDR3 protein: CASSLWRGPEAFF
clone size: -
V gene: TRBV7-9

CDR3 protein: CASSPTGNTIYF
clone size: -
V gene: TRBV7-9

CDR3 protein: CASSSSYGISGNTIYF
clone size: -
V gene: TRBV7-2

CDR3 protein: CASSDPLGWKPQHF
clone size: -
V gene: TRBV6-1

CDR3 protein: CAISNGERETQYF
clone size: -
V gene: TRBV10-3

CDR3 protein: CASSYLYEQYF
clone size: -
V gene: TRBV6-5

CDR3 protein: CASSFVAGNYEQYF
clone size: -
V gene: TRBV6-5

CDR3 protein: CASSGGLRSYYGYTF
clone size: -
V gene: TRBV5-8

CDR3 protein: CASSDNRDSFNEQFF
clone size: -
V gene: TRBV25-1

CDR3 protein: CASSSPTRMNTEAFF
clone size: -
V gene: TRBV5-4

CDR3 protein: CASSGRGFYEQYF
clone size: -
V gene: TRBV6-1

CDR3 protein: CASSYTFLGAGGYTF
clone size: -
V gene: TRBV6-6